These T cell receptor beta chains were read from a single sample in a study of T cell changes during pregnancy in multiple sclerosis. The assay was immunoSEQ multiplex PCR, and TCRdb's table has in-frame clones only and misses some. The sample shows some 48,000 clones, about 96% of them seen only once. The material was peripheral blood, obtained in the second trimester of pregnancy. Source of these receptors: a female donor with multiple sclerosis, enrolled in a pregnancy study. Each CDR3 is given with its conserved first and last residue. D genes are given only for firm matches. Not every row has a clone size; where given, it reads once, few, many or a size class.

13,TRBV7-9,TRBJ2-7,.,.,TGTGCCAGCAGCTTAGCGGGAGCCTACGAGCAGTACTTC,CASSLAGAYEQYF
15,TRBV19,TRBJ2-3,TRBD2,.,TGTGCCAGTAGTCACCTACTAGCGGGAGATGATACGCAGTATTTT,CASSHLLAGDDTQYF
15,TRBV11-2,TRBJ1-1,TRBD1,.,TGTGCCAGCAGCCGCCCAGACAGGGGGAACACTGAAGCTTTCTTT,CASSRPDRGNTEAFF
17,TRBV18,TRBJ2-3,.,.,TGTGCCAGCTCACTGACCAGAACAGGGATTTCCACAGATACGCAGTATTTT,CASSLTRTGISTDTQYF
16,TRBV4-2,TRBJ2-7,TRBD2,.,TGTGCCAGCAGCCAGGGGGGTCGAGCGGGGATCTACGAGCAGTACTTC,CASSQGGRAGIYEQYF
14,TRBV30,TRBJ1-5,TRBD1,.,TGTGCCTGGAGTTCGGGACAGCGCAATCAGCCCCAGCATTTT,CAWSSGQRNQPQHF
15,TRBV4-2,TRBJ1-2,TRBD1,medium-sized,TGTGCCAGCAGCCAAACCGGGGACAGCGCCTATGGCTACACCTTC,CASSQTGDSAYGYTF
18,TRBV1,TRBJ2-1,.,.,TGCACCAGCAGCCAATGCGGACCTTCTGGCAAAAAGGGGAATGAGCAGTTCTTC,CTSSQCGPSGKKGNEQFF
13,TRBV7-9,TRBJ1-1,.,.,TGTGCCAGCAGTAAGACAGAGAACACTGAAGCTTTCTTT,CASSKTENTEAFF
14,TRBV11-2,TRBJ1-2,TRBD1,.,TGTGCCAGCAGCATCGGACAGGGAGGCTATGGCTACACCTTC,CASSIGQGGYGYTF
14,TRBV28,TRBJ2-7,TRBD1,.,TGTGCCAGCAGTCCCCCAGACAGGGGTGGCGAGCAGTACTTC,CASSPPDRGGEQYF
14,TRBV6-4,TRBJ1-1,.,.,TGTGCCAGCAGAGAGGACAAAGGGACTAATGAAGCTTTCTTT,CASREDKGTNEAFF
13,TRBV5-1,TRBJ1-2,.,.,TGCGCCAGCAGCTTGGACAGGGACTATGGCTACACCTTC,CASSLDRDYGYTF
17,TRBV6-1,TRBJ1-5,.,.,TGTGCCAGCAGTGATAGGCAGGGAGGTTATAGCAATCAGCCCCAGCATTTT,CASSDRQGGYSNQPQHF
15,TRBV25-1,TRBJ2-7,.,.,TGTGCCAGCAGTGAAACTAGACCGACCTCCTACGAGCAGTACTTC,CASSETRPTSYEQYF
15,TRBV2,TRBJ2-5,.,.,TGTGCCAGCACCCCCCACCAGGGAATCCAAGAGACCCAGTACTTC,CASTPHQGIQETQYF
18,TRBV4-1,TRBJ1-1,TRBD1,.,TGCGCCAGCAGCCCGAAACCCCCGGCAGGGGGCATGAACACTGAAGCTTTCTTT,CASSPKPPAGGMNTEAFF
15,TRBV19,TRBJ2-2,TRBD1,.,TGTGCCAGTAGGACGACAGGGGCCCCATCCGGGGAGCTGTTTTTT,CASRTTGAPSGELFF
16,TRBV19,TRBJ1-5,.,.,TGTGCCAGTAGTTTGGACGGGGGGAGGGGCAATCAGCCCCAGCATTTT,CASSLDGGRGNQPQHF
15,TRBV28,TRBJ2-7,.,.,TGTGCCAGCAGGCAACTGGGGGGACGTTCCTACGAGCAGTACTTC,CASRQLGGRSYEQYF
14,TRBV6-4,TRBJ2-2,.,.,TGTGCCAGCAGTGAGGAAGGGGTCACCGGGGAGCTGTTTTTT,CASSEEGVTGELFF
13,TRBV19,TRBJ2-7,.,.,TGTGCCACTACGACTCGGGAACTATCTGAGCAGTACTTC,CATTTRELSEQYF
16,TRBV18,TRBJ1-1,TRBD1,.,TGTGCCAGCTCACCTCGGGCAGGGGGTCAGAACACTGAAGCTTTCTTT,CASSPRAGGQNTEAFF
17,TRBV7-6,TRBJ1-6,.,.,TGTGCCAGCAGCCTTAAAGCCACAGGGCTCTTGGGTTCACCCCTCCACTTT,CASSLKATGLLGSPLHF
15,TRBV6-6,TRBJ2-1,TRBD2,.,TGTGCCAGCAGTTTGATAGCGGGAGGGTACGGTGAGCAGTTCTTC,CASSLIAGGYGEQFF
13,TRBV28,TRBJ1-1,TRBD1,.,TGTGCCAGCAGTCCGGGACAGCGCGATGAAGCTTTCTTT,CASSPGQRDEAFF
14,TRBV7-9,TRBJ2-7,TRBD2,.,TGTGCCAGCAGCTGGGCGGGGGGGACCTACGAGCAGTACTTC,CASSWAGGTYEQYF
15,TRBV6-6,TRBJ2-6,TRBD1,.,TGTGCCAGCAGATCACAGGGGACTGGGGCCAACGTCCTGACTTTC,CASRSQGTGANVLTF
15,TRBV5-4,TRBJ2-1,TRBD2,.,TGTGCCAGCAGACTGGGGCTAGCGGGATCCAATGAGCAGTTCTTC,CASRLGLAGSNEQFF
14,TRBV11-2,TRBJ2-5,.,.,TGTGCCAGCAGCTCAGTACAGGGTTTACAGACCCAGTACTTC,CASSSVQGLQTQYF
19,TRBV19,TRBJ2-4,TRBD2,.,TGTGCCAGTAGTACCTGGACTAGCGGGAGGGCCGATTCGAGGAACATTCAGTACTTC,CASSTWTSGRADSRNIQYF
15,TRBV18,TRBJ2-2,TRBD1,.,TGTGCCAGCTCACCGAACAGGGGGCAGTCCGGGGAGCTGTTTTTT,CASSPNRGQSGELFF
16,TRBV6-6,TRBJ1-4,.,once,TGTGCCAGCAGTTATGGAACAGGGACCACTAATGAAAAACTGTTTTTT,CASSYGTGTTNEKLFF
21,TRBV7-6,TRBJ2-6,TRBD1,.,TGTGCCAGCAGCTCTTACCCGATGGGACAGGGTAGGAGCTCTGGGGCCAACGTCCTGACTTTC,CASSSYPMGQGRSSGANVLTF
16,TRBV30,TRBJ2-1,.,.,TGTGCCTGGAGTGTCCTTCCCCGCGGGACGGGCGGCGAGCAGTTCTTC,CAWSVLPRGTGGEQFF
12,TRBV5-4,TRBJ2-1,.,.,TGTGCCAGCAGCGGACTCTACAATGAGCAGTTCTTC,CASSGLYNEQFF
17,TRBV10-3,TRBJ2-1,TRBD2,.,TGTGCCATCAGTCCGGGACTAGCGTCCAGCTCCTACAATGAGCAGTTCTTC,CAISPGLASSSYNEQFF
16,TRBV9,TRBJ2-3,TRBD2,.,TGTGCCAGCAGCGTAGGGCTAGCGGGAGCAACGGGTACGCAGTATTTT,CASSVGLAGATGTQYF
15,TRBV4-1,TRBJ1-1,.,once,TGCGCCAGCAGCCAAGTCGGGGGGAGGGACACTGAAGCTTTCTTT,CASSQVGGRDTEAFF
14,TRBV15,TRBJ1-1,.,once,TGTGCCACCAGCAGGAGGGATGGATACACTGAAGCTTTCTTT,CATSRRDGYTEAFF